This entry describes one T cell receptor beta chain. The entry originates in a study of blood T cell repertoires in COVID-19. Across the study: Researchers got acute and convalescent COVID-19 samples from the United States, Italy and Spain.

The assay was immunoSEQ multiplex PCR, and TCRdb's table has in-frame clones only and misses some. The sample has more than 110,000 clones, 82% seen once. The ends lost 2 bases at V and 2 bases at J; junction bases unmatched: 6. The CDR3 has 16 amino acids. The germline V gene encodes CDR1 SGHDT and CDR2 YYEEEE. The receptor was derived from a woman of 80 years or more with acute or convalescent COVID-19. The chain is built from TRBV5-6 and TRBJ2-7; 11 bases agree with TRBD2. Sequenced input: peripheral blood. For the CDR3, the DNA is TGTGCCAGCAGCTTACTTGGGACTAGCGGTACCTACGAGCAGTACTTC. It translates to CASSLLGTSGTYEQYF. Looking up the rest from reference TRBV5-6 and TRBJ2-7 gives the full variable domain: DAGVTQSPTHLIKTRGQQVTLRCSPKSGHDTVSWYQQALGQGPQFIFQYYEEEERQRGNFPDRFSGHQFPNYSSELNVNALLLGDSALYLCASSLLGTSGTYEQYFGPGTRLTVT.